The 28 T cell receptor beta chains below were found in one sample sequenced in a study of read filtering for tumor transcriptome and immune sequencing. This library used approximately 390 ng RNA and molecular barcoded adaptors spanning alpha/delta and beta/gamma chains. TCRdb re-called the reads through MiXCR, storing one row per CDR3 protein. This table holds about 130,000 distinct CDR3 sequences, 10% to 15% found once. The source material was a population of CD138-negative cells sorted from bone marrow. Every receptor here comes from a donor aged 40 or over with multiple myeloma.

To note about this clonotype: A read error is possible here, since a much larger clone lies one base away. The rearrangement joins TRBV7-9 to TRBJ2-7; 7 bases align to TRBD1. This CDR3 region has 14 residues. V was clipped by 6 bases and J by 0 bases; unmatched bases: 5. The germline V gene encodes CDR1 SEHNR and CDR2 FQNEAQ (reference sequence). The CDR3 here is CASSETGPSYEQYF. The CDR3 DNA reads TGTGCCAGCAGTGAGACAGGGCCCTCCTACGAGCAGTACTTC.

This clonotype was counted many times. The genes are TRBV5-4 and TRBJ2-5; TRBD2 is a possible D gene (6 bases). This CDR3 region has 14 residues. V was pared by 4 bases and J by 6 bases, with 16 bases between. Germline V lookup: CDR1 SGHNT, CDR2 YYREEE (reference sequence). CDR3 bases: TGTGCCAGCAGCCAACCCAGGGAGGAAAAGACCCAGTACTTC. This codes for CASSQPREEKTQYF.

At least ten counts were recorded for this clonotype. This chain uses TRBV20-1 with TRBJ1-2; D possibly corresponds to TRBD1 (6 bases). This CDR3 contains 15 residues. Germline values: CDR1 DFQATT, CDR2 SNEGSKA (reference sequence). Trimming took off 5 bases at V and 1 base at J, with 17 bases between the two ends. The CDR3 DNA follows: TGCAGTGCTGGACCTGGGGGGGCCCTTAACTATGGCTACACCTTC. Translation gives CSAGPGGALNYGYTF.

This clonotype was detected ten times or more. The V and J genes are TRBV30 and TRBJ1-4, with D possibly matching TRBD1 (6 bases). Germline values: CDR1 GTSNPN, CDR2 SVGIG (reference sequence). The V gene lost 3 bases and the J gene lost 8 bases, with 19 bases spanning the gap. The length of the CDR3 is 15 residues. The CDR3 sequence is CAWSHNRGFGEKLFF. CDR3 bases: TGTGCCTGGAGCCACAATAGGGGGTTTGGGGAAAAACTGTTTTTT.

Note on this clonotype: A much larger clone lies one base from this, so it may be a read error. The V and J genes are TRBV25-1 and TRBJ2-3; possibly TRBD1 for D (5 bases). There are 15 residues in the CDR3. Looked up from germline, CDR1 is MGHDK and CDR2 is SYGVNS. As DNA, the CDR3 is TGTGCCAGCAGTGAAGGTTCGGGCGGCACAGGTACGCAGTATTTT. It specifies CASSEGSGGTGTQYF.

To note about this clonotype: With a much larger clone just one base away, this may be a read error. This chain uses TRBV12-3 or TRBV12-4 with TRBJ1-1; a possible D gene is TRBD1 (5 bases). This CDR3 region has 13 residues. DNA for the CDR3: TGTGCCAGCACCTCCAACAGGAACACTGATGCTTTCTTT. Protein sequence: CASTSNRNTDAFF.

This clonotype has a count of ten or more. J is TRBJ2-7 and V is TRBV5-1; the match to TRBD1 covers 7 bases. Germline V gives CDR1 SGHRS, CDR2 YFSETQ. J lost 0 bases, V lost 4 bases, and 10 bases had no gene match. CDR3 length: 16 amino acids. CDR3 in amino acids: CASSPPTGTASYEQYF. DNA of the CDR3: TGCGCCAGCAGCCCCCCAACCGGGACAGCCTCCTACGAGCAGTACTTC.

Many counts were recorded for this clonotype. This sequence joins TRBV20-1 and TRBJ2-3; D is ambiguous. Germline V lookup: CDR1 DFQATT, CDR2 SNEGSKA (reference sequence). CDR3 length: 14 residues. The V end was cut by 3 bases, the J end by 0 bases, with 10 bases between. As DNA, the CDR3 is TGCAGTGCTAGGCCTCCGGGTAGCACAGATACGCAGTATTTT. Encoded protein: CSARPPGSTDTQYF.

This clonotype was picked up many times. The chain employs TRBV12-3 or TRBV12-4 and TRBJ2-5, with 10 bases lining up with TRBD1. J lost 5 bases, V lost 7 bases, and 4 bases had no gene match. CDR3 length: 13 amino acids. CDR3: CASIPDRGETQYF. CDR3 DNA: TGTGCCAGCATCCCGGACAGGGGGGAGACCCAGTACTTC.

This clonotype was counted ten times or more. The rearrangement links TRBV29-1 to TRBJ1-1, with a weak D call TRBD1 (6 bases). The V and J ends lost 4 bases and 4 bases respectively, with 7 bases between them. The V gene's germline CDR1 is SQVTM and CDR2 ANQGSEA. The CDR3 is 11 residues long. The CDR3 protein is CSVGRGTEAFF. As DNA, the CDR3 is TGCAGCGTTGGCAGGGGCACTGAAGCTTTCTTT.

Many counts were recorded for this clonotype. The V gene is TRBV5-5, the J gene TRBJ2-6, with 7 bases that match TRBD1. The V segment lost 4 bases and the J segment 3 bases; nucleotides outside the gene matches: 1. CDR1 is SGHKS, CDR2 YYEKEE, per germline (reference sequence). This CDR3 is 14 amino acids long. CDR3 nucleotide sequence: TGTGCCAGCAGCAGGGACAGTGGGGCCAACGTCCTGACTTTC. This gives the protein CASSRDSGANVLTF. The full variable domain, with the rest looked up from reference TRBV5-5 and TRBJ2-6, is DAGVTQSPTHLIKTRGQQVTLRCSPISGHKSVSWYQQVLGQGPQFIFQYYEKEERGRGNFPDRFSARQFPNYSSELNVNALLLGDSALYLCASSRDSGANVLTFGAGSRLTVL.

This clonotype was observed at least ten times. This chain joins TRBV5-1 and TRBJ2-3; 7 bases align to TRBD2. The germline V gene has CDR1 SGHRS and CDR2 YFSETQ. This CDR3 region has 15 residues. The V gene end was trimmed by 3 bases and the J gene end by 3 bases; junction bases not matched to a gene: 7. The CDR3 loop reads CASSSTGRSTDTQYF. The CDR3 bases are TGCGCCAGCAGCTCTACCGGGAGGTCGACAGATACGCAGTATTTT.

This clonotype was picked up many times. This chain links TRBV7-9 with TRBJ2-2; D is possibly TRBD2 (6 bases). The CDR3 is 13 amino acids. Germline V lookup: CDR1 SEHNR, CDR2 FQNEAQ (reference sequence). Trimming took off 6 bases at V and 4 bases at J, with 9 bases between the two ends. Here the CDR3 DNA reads TGTGCCAGCAGTTACGGGAGCACCGGGGAGCTGTTTTTT. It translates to CASSYGSTGELFF.

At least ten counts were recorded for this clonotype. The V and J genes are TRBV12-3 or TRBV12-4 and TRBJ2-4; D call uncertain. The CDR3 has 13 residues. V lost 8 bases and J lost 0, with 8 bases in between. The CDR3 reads CASCGEAKNIQYF. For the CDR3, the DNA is TGTGCCAGCTGTGGAGAAGCCAAAAACATTCAGTACTTC.

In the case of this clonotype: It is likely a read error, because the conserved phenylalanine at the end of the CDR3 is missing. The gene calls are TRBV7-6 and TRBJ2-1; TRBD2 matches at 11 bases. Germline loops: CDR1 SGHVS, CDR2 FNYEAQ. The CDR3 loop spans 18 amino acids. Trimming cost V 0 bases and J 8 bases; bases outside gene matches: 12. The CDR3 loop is CASSLASGGADLNHEQFL. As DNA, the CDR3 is TGTGCCAGCAGCTTAGCTAGCGGGGGGGCAGATCTAAATCATGAGCAGTTCCTC.

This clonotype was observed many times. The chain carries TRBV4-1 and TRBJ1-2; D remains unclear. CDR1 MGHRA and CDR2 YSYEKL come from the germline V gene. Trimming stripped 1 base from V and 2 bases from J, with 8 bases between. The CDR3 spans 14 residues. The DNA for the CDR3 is TGCGCCAGCAGCCAAGCTGGCCAGAACTATGGCTACACCTTC. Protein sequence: CASSQAGQNYGYTF.

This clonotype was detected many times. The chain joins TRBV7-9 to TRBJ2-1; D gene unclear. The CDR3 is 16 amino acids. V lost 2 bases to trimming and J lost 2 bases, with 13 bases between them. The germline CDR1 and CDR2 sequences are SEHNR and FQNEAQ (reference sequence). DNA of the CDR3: TGTGCCAGCAGCTTATTCCTGCGCGACACCTACAATGAGCAGTTCTTC. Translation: CASSLFLRDTYNEQFF.

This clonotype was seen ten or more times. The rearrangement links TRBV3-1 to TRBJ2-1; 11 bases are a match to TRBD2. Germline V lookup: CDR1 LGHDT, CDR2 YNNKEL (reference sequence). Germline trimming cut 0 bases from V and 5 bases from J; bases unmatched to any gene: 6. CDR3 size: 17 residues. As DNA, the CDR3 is TGTGCCAGCAGCCAAGATAGTGGGACTAGCGGCAACAATGAGCAGTTCTTC. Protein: CASSQDSGTSGNNEQFF.

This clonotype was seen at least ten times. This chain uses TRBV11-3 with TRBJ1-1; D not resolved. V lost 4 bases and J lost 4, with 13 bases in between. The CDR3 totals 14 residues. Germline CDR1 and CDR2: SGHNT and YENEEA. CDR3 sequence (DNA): TGTGCCAGCAGCTCCCCTAGACGGCCCACTGAAGCTTTCTTT. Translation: CASSSPRRPTEAFF.

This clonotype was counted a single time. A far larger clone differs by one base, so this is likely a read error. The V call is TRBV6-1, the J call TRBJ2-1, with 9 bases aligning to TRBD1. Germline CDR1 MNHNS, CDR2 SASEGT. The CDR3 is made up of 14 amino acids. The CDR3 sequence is CASSSGQGHKEQFF. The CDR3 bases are TGTGCCAGCAGTTCGGGACAGGGTCACAAGGAGCAGTTCTTC.

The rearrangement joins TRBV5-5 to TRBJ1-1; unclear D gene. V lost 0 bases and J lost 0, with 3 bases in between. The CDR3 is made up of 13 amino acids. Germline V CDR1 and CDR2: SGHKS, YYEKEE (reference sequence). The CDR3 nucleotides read TGTGCCAGCAGCTTGGCCGTGAACACTGAAGCTTTCTTT. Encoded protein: CASSLAVNTEAFF.

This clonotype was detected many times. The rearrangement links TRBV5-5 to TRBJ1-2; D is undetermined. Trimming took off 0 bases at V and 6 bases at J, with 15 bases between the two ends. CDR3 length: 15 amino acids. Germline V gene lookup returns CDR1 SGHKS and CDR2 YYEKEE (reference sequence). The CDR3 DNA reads TGTGCCAGCAGCTTGGTAGGAGGGTCTCAGGATGGCTACACCTTC. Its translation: CASSLVGGSQDGYTF. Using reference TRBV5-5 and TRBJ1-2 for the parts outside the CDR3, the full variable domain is DAGVTQSPTHLIKTRGQQVTLRCSPISGHKSVSWYQQVLGQGPQFIFQYYEKEERGRGNFPDRFSARQFPNYSSELNVNALLLGDSALYLCASSLVGGSQDGYTFGSGTRLTVV.

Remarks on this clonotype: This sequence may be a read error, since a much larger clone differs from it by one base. CDR3 sequence (DNA): TGCAGCGCTCCAGGGGGCGCGAACACCGGGGAGCTGTTTTTT. Translating it yields CSAPGGANTGELFF. J is TRBJ2-2 and V is TRBV29-1; 8 positions match TRBD1. Germline CDR1 reads SQVTM; CDR2 reads ANQGSEA. Unmatched junction bases numbered 4, after V lost 7 bases and J lost 0 bases. The CDR3 consists of 14 residues.

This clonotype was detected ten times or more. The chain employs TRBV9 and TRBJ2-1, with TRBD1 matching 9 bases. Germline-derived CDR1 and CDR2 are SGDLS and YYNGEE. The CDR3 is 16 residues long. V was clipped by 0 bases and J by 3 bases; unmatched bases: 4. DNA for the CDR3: TGTGCCAGCAGCGTAGGAGGGACAGGGAACTACAATGAGCAGTTCTTC. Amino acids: CASSVGGTGNYNEQFF.

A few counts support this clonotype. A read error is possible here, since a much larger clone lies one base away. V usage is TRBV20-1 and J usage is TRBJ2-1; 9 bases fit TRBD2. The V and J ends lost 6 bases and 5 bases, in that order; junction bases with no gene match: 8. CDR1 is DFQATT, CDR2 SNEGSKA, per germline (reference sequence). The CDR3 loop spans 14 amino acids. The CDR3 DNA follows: TGCAGTGCCCCTTGTCGGACTAGCGACAATGAGCAGTTCTTC. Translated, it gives CSAPCRTSDNEQFF.

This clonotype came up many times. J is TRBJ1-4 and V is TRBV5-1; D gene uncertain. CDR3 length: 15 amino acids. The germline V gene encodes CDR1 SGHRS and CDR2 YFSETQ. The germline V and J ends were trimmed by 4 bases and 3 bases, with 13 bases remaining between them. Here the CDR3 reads CASSPSGVSNEKLFF. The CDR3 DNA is TGCGCCAGCAGCCCCTCAGGCGTATCTAATGAAAAACTGTTTTTT.

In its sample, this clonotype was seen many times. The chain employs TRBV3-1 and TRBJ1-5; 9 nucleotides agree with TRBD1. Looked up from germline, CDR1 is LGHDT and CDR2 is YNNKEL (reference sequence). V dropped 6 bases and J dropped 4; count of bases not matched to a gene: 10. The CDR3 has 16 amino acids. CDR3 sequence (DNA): TGTGCCAGCAGAGACACCGGGACAGGGTCGAATCAGCCCCAGCATTTT. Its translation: CASRDTGTGSNQPQHF.

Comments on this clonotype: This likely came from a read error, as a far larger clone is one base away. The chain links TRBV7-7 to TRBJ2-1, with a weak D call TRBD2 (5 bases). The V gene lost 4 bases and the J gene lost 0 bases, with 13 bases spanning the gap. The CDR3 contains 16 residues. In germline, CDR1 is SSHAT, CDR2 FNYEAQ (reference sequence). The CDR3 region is CASSSLIGNSYNEQFF. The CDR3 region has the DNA TGTGCCAGCAGCTCACTTATCGGGAACTCCTACAATGAGCAGTTCTTC.